Below are 9 T cell receptor beta chains sequenced from a single sample in a study of CD8+ T cells in alopecia areata. RNA extraction was followed by reverse transcription into cDNA, which acted as the sequencing template. Sequencing used immunoSEQ multiplex PCR; TCRdb keeps in-frame clones, though not all of them. Among fewer than 250,000 clones listed, around two fifths were seen once. Treatment given: oral pan-JAK inhibitor, 5-10 mg twice daily. The sample in question was CD4+ T cells sorted from blood, obtained at roughly week 36, from a patient treated with tofacitinib. All receptors come from a human donor with alopecia areata.

The V call is TRBV30, the J call TRBJ1-2; TRBD1 matches 7 bases. The V gene's germline CDR1 is GTSNPN and CDR2 SVGIG (reference sequence). CDR3 length: 15 residues. Trimming took 1 base from V and 1 from J; bases not matched to a gene: 6. The CDR3 DNA follows: TGTGCCTGGAGTGCGGACAGGTTATTTAACTATGGCTACACCTTC. Its protein product is CAWSADRLFNYGYTF. Complete variable domain (other parts from reference TRBV30 and TRBJ1-2): SQTIHQWPATLVQPVGSPLSLECTVEGTSNPNLYWYRQAAGRGLQLLFYSVGIGQISSEVPQNLSASRPQDRQFILSSKKLLLSDSGFYLCAWSADRLFNYGYTFGSGTRLTVV.

J is TRBJ1-5 and V is TRBV30, with unresolved D. The CDR3 totals 13 residues. V shed 5 bases and J shed 0 bases, with 8 bases lying between them. Per the germline V gene, CDR1 is GTSNPN and CDR2 is SVGIG (reference sequence). CDR3 protein: CAWGETSNQPQHF. The CDR3 DNA follows: TGTGCCTGGGGAGAGACTAGCAATCAGCCCCAGCATTTT.

This clone has only a few counts. The chain uses TRBV30 and TRBJ1-2; no definite D call. The CDR3 has 13 amino acids. Between the trimmed V and J ends, which lost 3 bases and 4 bases, there was a span of 12 bases. Germline CDR1 is GTSNPN and CDR2 is SVGIG (reference sequence). The CDR3 nucleotides read TGTGCCTGGAGAGTGGCCACATTCTATGGCTACACCTTC. Translation: CAWRVATFYGYTF. Full variable domain (outside the CDR3, taken from reference TRBV30 and TRBJ1-2): SQTIHQWPATLVQPVGSPLSLECTVEGTSNPNLYWYRQAAGRGLQLLFYSVGIGQISSEVPQNLSASRPQDRQFILSSKKLLLSDSGFYLCAWRVATFYGYTFGSGTRLTVV.

The rearrangement joins TRBV5-6 to TRBJ2-5; D is uncertain. Germline V gene sequence: CDR1 SGHDT, CDR2 YYEEEE. CDR3 length: 11 residues. Trimming took off 0 bases at V and 11 bases at J, with 8 bases between the two ends. CDR3 residues: CASSLDVRQYF. The CDR3 region has the DNA TGTGCCAGCAGCTTGGACGTAAGGCAGTACTTC.

This sequence joins TRBV12-5 and TRBJ2-3; D is unresolved. Trimming stripped 5 bases from V and 8 bases from J, with 8 bases between. The CDR3 is made up of 11 amino acids. Germline CDR1 and CDR2: LGHNT and FRNRAP. In DNA, the CDR3 is TGTGCTAGTGGTCTACTCGGTACGCAGTATTTT. Translating gives CASGLLGTQYF.

The chain employs TRBV6-5 and TRBJ2-2; D uncertain. Per germline, CDR1 MNHEY and CDR2 SVGAGI. V lost 8 bases, J lost 4 bases, and 11 bases lay in between. The CDR3 contains 13 residues. Written as DNA, the CDR3 is TGTGCCAGCCATAAACCGGGCACCGGGGAGCTGTTTTTT. This translates into CASHKPGTGELFF.

The rearrangement joins TRBV2 to TRBJ2-3, with 10 bases fitting TRBD2. Germline CDR1 is SNHLY and CDR2 is FYNNEI. The CDR3 has 13 amino acids. V gave up 11 bases and J gave up 6 bases; unmatched junction bases: 8. The CDR3 is CAGLAGEGDTQYF. The CDR3 DNA follows: TGTGCCGGTCTAGCGGGAGAGGGTGATACGCAGTATTTT.

A single count supports this clone. The genes are TRBV28 and TRBJ1-1, with no clear D. The germline gives CDR1 MDHEN, CDR2 SYDVKM. Deletions cut 5 bases from V and 4 bases from J, with 14 bases between. The CDR3 spans 14 residues. The CDR3 is CASSRSQQSTEAFF. As DNA, the CDR3 is TGTGCCAGCAGTCGTAGTCAACAGAGCACTGAAGCTTTCTTT.

The table lists this clone with a few counts. The chain uses TRBV7-2 and TRBJ2-7, with 9 positions matching TRBD2. The CDR3 loop spans 16 amino acids. Unmatched junction bases numbered 8, after V lost 0 bases and J lost 5 bases. The germline V gene has CDR1 SGHTA and CDR2 FQGNSA. The CDR3, as DNA: TGTGCCAGCAGCTTAGCTCCCAGCGGGAGGATGAACGAGCAGTACTTC. Its translation is CASSLAPSGRMNEQYF.